A single sample is the source of the 9 T cell receptor beta chains below, sequenced in a study of glioma-infiltrating T cells listed by TCRdb under 2016. This sample was sequenced with an Illumina MiSeq. TCR alpha and beta CDR3 regions were amplified with the iRepertoire nested amplicon-rescue multiplex PCR (arm-PCR) platform from RNA. Using fastp at Q25 and MiXCR, TCRdb reprocessed the public reads and kept productive beta chains. One record per CDR3 amino acid sequence lists the most common genes and DNA. The sample records some 3,900 distinct CDR3 sequences, 92% of which are singletons. Together, the top ten hold less than 30% of the sample. The source material was glioma tissue, nonneoplastic brain tissue, or PBMCs (not recorded which). The receptors were sampled from a human donor with low-grade glioma or glioblastoma, undergoing nonglioma brain surgery, or in good health (not recorded which).

On this clonotype itself: A library made for alpha chains picked up this beta chain off target, so its size means little. This chain uses TRBV27 with TRBJ1-2, with unresolved D. Trimming cost V 5 bases and J 1 base, with 11 bases left between them. The CDR3 totals 14 residues. Germline CDR1 reads MNHEY; CDR2 reads SMNVEV (reference sequence). The CDR3 spells CASSGVARNYGYTF. In DNA, the CDR3 is TGTGCCAGCAGTGGAGTAGCCCGTAACTATGGCTACACCTTC.

Notes on this clonotype: For a library built for alpha chains, this beta chain is a stray read; little rests on its size. The rearrangement uses TRBV19 and TRBJ2-1; 9 nucleotides match TRBD1. The CDR3 covers 14 residues. Germline V gene data show CDR1 as LNHDA and CDR2 as SQIVND (reference sequence). V shed 10 bases and J 6 bases; nucleotides not matched to a gene: 10. The CDR3 sequence: CATSPVTGGNEQFF. DNA of the CDR3: TGTGCCACCTCCCCGGTGACAGGGGGCAATGAGCAGTTCTTC. Based on the CDR3 plus reference TRBV19 and TRBJ2-1, the full variable domain is DGGITQSPKYLFRKEGQNVTLSCEQNLNHDAMYWYRQDPGQGLRLIYYSQIVNDFQKGDIAEGYSVSREKKESFPLTVTSAQKNPTAFYLCATSPVTGGNEQFFGPGTRLTVL.

This clonotype has a single count. Found in a library prepared for alpha chains, this beta chain is an off-target read, and its abundance has little meaning. V usage is TRBV20-1 and J usage is TRBJ2-7; D is perhaps TRBD2 (6 bases). This CDR3 spans 13 amino acids. The germline CDR1 and CDR2 sequences are DFQATT and SNEGSKA (reference sequence). V gave up 3 bases and J gave up 5 bases, with 14 bases separating them. In DNA form, the CDR3 reads TGCAGTGCTAGGAGGGGAGGTAGCGACGAGCAGTACGTC. Amino acid sequence: CSARRGGSDEQYV.

Concerning this clonotype: Within a library made for alpha chains, this beta chain is off target, and its count is uninformative. V gene TRBV28 combines with J gene TRBJ1-5; 7 nucleotides agree with TRBD1. The germline CDR1 and CDR2 sequences are MDHEN and SYDVKM. The trim removed 4 bases at V and 5 bases at J, leaving 8 bases unmatched. The length of the CDR3 is 15 residues. The CDR3 protein is CASSSQDRRYQPQHF. The CDR3 region has the DNA TGTGCCAGCAGTTCCCAGGACAGGCGTTATCAGCCCCAGCATTTT.

Comment on this clonotype: Because this beta chain is a stray read in a library intended to capture alpha chains, its abundance should not be given much weight. The J gene is TRBJ2-7, the V gene TRBV6-5; no definite D call. Germline CDR1 MNHEY, CDR2 SVGAGI. The CDR3 consists of 14 residues. Trimming left V 7 bases short and J 0 bases short, with 13 bases between. The CDR3 DNA reads TGTGCCAGCAAGAAGGACCTCAGCTCCTACGAGCAGTACTTC. Residues: CASKKDLSSYEQYF.

About this clonotype itself: Because the library targeted alpha chains, this beta chain is an off-target read whose size means little. The V gene is TRBV6-6, the J gene TRBJ1-5, with unresolved D. The CDR3 spans 12 residues. The V gene's germline CDR1 is MNHNY and CDR2 SVGAGI (reference sequence). V was trimmed by 6 bases and J by 8 bases, leaving 11 bases between them. This chain's CDR3 is CASSHGWEPQHF. The CDR3 DNA is TGTGCCAGCAGCCACGGATGGGAGCCCCAGCATTTT.

Regarding this clonotype: Because the library targeted alpha chains, this beta chain is an off-target read whose size means little. The chain recombines TRBV7-8 with TRBJ1-1; possible D gene TRBD1, 5 bases. Germline-derived CDR1 and CDR2 are SGHVS and FQNEAQ. The CDR3 length is 13 residues. The V gene lost 1 base and the J gene lost 6 bases, with 9 bases spanning the gap. The chain's CDR3 is CASSLGGGAEAFF. CDR3 DNA sequence: TGTGCCAGCAGCTTAGGGGGGGGGGCTGAAGCTTTCTTT.

On this clonotype itself: Since the library was made to target alpha chains, this beta chain is a stray read and its abundance is not meaningful. This chain joins TRBV28 and TRBJ1-6; TRBD1 aligns across 10 bases. The CDR3 sequence is 15 residues long. V lost 5 bases, J lost 10 bases, and 8 bases stayed unmatched. Per the germline V gene, CDR1 is MDHEN and CDR2 is SYDVKM. CDR3 coding DNA: TGTGCCAGCAGTATACCGGGACAGGGGTCCTCACCCCTCCACTTT. Protein sequence: CASSIPGQGSSPLHF.

Turning to this clonotype: Found in a library prepared for alpha chains, this beta chain is an off-target read, and its abundance has little meaning. This sequence joins TRBV27 and TRBJ2-1; weak D call: TRBD1 (6 bases). The V end lost 5 bases, the J end lost 6 bases, and 20 bases lay between the germline ends. The length of the CDR3 is 16 residues. Germline lookup yields CDR1 MNHEY and CDR2 SMNVEV (reference sequence). The CDR3 spells CASSPLTGGYVNEQFF. The CDR3 DNA reads as TGTGCCAGCAGTCCCCTGACAGGCGGTTATGTCAATGAGCAGTTCTTC.